These 26 T cell receptor beta chains were all obtained from the same sample, sequenced in a study of blood T cells in healthy people across ages. Then a second PCR, running roughly 7 to 11 cycles, was carried out with a sample-barcoded 5' primer and a J-beta primer mix. TCRdb re-called the 5' RACE reads through MiXCR, storing one row per CDR3 protein. The table has around 1,500,000 distinct CDR3 sequences, roughly 27% seen once; the top ten hold approximately 7.7%. Sequences were obtained from blood. The receptor set was obtained from a woman in her thirties in good health.

The chain's CDR3 is CASSFDAGAGTQPQHF. The CDR3 DNA reads TGTGCCAGCAGCTTCGACGCCGGGGCTGGAACCCAGCCCCAGCATTTT. The chain recombines TRBV7-2 with TRBJ1-5, with D possibly being TRBD1 (5 bases). This CDR3 has 16 amino acids. Germline CDR1 reads SGHTA; CDR2 reads FQGNSA. V was trimmed by 3 bases and J by 7 bases, leaving 19 bases between them.

This chain connects TRBV20-1 to TRBJ2-1, with 7 bases matching TRBD2. The assigned J gene may be wrong: the sequence end matches TRBJ2-7 better. The CDR3 loop spans 14 amino acids. Germline CDR1 and CDR2: DFQATT and SNEGSKA (reference sequence). The CDR3 protein is CSAVSGNSYNEQYF. DNA for the CDR3: TGCAGTGCCGTCAGCGGGAACTCCTACAATGAGCAGTACTTC.

The chain uses TRBV4-3 and TRBJ2-1; perhaps TRBD2 as D (5 bases). V was pared by 0 bases and J by 5 bases, with 8 bases between. Germline V gene lookup returns CDR1 LGHNA and CDR2 YSLEER. CDR3 length equals 14 residues. Written as DNA, the CDR3 is TGCGCCAGCAGCCAAGAAGCGGAAAACAATGAGCAGTTCTTC. Protein: CASSQEAENNEQFF.

The V call is TRBV15, the J call TRBJ2-1; 9 positions agree with TRBD1. The V gene end was trimmed by 3 bases and the J gene end by 8 bases; junction bases not matched to a gene: 8. Germline values: CDR1 LNHNV, CDR2 YYDKDF (reference sequence). There are 15 residues in the CDR3. Here the CDR3 DNA reads TGTGCCACCAGCAGCCCTGGACAGGGGAACGATGAGCAGTTCTTC. Its protein is CATSSPGQGNDEQFF.

This clonotype occurred once. The rearrangement links TRBV7-2 to TRBJ2-7, with D unresolved. Trimming took off 4 bases at V and 6 bases at J, with 7 bases between the two ends. The CDR3 is 11 residues long. The germline V gene has CDR1 SGHTA and CDR2 FQGNSA. CDR3 amino acids: CASSSDLEQYF. CDR3 sequence (DNA): TGTGCCAGCAGCTCCGATCTCGAGCAGTACTTC.

V is TRBV28 and J is TRBJ1-4, with D perhaps matching TRBD1 (5 bases). Germline CDR1 is MDHEN and CDR2 is SYDVKM. The CDR3 totals 15 residues. Trimming removed 2 bases from V and 5 bases from J, with 12 bases in between. CDR3 coding DNA: TGTGCCAGCAGTTTAGGTTCTCGACAGAATGAAAAACTGTTTTTT. It yields the protein CASSLGSRQNEKLFF. Variable domain in full (rest from reference TRBV28 and TRBJ1-4): DVKVTQSSRYLVKRTGEKVFLECVQDMDHENMFWYRQDPGLGLRLIYFSYDVKMKEKGDIPEGYSVSREKKERFSLILESASTNQTSMYLCASSLGSRQNEKLFFGSGTQLSVL.

The rearrangement uses TRBV6-5 and TRBJ1-4; 10 nucleotides agree with TRBD1. The CDR3 runs 14 residues. Germline CDR1 and CDR2: MNHEY and SVGAGI. V shed 2 bases and J 8 bases; nucleotides not matched to a gene: 2. CDR3 nucleotides: TGTGCCAGCAGTTACGGACAGGGGGACGAAAAACTGTTTTTT. It codes for CASSYGQGDEKLFF.

The gene calls are TRBV19 and TRBJ1-2; D unclear. Trimming took off 5 bases at V and 4 bases at J, with 8 bases between the two ends. Germline V gene sequence: CDR1 LNHDA, CDR2 SQIVND (reference sequence). There are 12 residues in the CDR3. CDR3 DNA sequence: TGTGCCAGTAGTCCAGAGTCCTATGGCTACACCTTC. Amino acids: CASSPESYGYTF. The whole variable domain, remainder taken from reference TRBV19 and TRBJ1-2, is DGGITQSPKYLFRKEGQNVTLSCEQNLNHDAMYWYRQDPGQGLRLIYYSQIVNDFQKGDIAEGYSVSREKKESFPLTVTSAQKNPTAFYLCASSPESYGYTFGSGTRLTVV.

The J gene is TRBJ2-1, the V gene TRBV5-1; 12 positions agree with TRBD2. The germline V gene encodes CDR1 SGHRS and CDR2 YFSETQ. This CDR3 region has 17 residues. The J segment lost 7 bases and the V segment lost 3 bases, leaving 11 bases of the junction unmatched. CDR3 amino acids: CASSSVSSLAGGNEQFF. CDR3 DNA sequence: TGCGCCAGCAGCTCGGTATCCTCACTAGCGGGAGGAAATGAGCAGTTCTTC.

V usage is TRBV29-1 and J usage is TRBJ2-7; 11 nucleotides line up with TRBD2. With 4 bases clipped from V and 0 bases from J, the junction kept 5 bases outside the gene matches. Germline assignment: CDR1 SQVTM and CDR2 ANQGSEA. CDR3 length: 15 residues. The CDR3 nucleotides are TGCAGCGTTGGCCCCGGGACTAGCGGCTCCTACGAGCAGTACTTC. Amino acid sequence: CSVGPGTSGSYEQYF.

This clonotype was seen a few times. The J gene is TRBJ2-1, the V gene TRBV6-2 or TRBV6-3; tentative D call: TRBD2 (5 bases). The CDR3 is made up of 11 amino acids. Germline V lookup: CDR1 MNHEY, CDR2 SVGEGT. V was pared by 6 bases and J by 15 bases, with 15 bases between. DNA of the CDR3: TGTGCCAGCAGGTACCCCGGACTGCCGTTCTTC. Amino acids: CASRYPGLPFF.

The chain couples TRBV6-1 to TRBJ1-5; tentatively, D is TRBD1 (5 bases). V shed 1 base and J shed 7 bases, with 11 bases lying between them. Per germline, CDR1 MNHNS and CDR2 SASEGT. The CDR3 totals 14 residues. This CDR3 is CASSEGFRVQPQHF. CDR3 coding DNA: TGTGCCAGCAGTGAAGGTTTCAGGGTCCAGCCCCAGCATTTT.

With respect to this clonotype: An end of the junction does not agree with germline; a read error may underlie this. The chain's CDR3 is CASSIFFETRYF. The CDR3 nucleotides read TGTGCCAGCAGTATATTTTTCGAGACCCGGTACTTC. The genes are TRBV7-2 and TRBJ2-5; D call uncertain. The CDR3 is 12 residues long. CDR1 and CDR2 from the germline V gene are SGHTA and FQGNSA.

The chain joins TRBV12-3 or TRBV12-4 to TRBJ1-4, with D perhaps TRBD1 (6 bases). V was trimmed by 7 bases and J by 8 bases, leaving 11 bases between them. The CDR3 length is 12 residues. The chain's CDR3 is CASNRRGEKLFF. In DNA, the CDR3 is TGTGCCAGCAACCGCAGGGGCGAAAAACTGTTTTTT.

There are a few counts of this clonotype. V usage is TRBV12-3 or TRBV12-4 and J usage is TRBJ1-1; 7 positions match TRBD1. V lost 5 bases to trimming and J lost 4 bases; unmatched junction nucleotides: 7. The CDR3 is made up of 14 amino acids. The CDR3 coding sequence is TGTGCCAGCAGTAAGACAGGGTGGGTCACTGAAGCTTTCTTT. The encoded protein is CASSKTGWVTEAFF.

This clonotype came up many times. The chain uses TRBV29-1 and TRBJ2-7, with D tentatively TRBD1 (6 bases). The CDR3 contains 13 residues. V lost 7 bases and J 2 bases, leaving 15 bases between the germline ends. Germline CDR1 reads SQVTM; CDR2 reads ANQGSEA. CDR3 sequence (DNA): TGCAGCGGCCTCCCGACAGGTACCTACGAGCAGTACTTC. Protein: CSGLPTGTYEQYF.

The chain couples TRBV20-1 to TRBJ2-7, with a tentative D call TRBD2 (6 bases). The CDR3 sequence is 14 residues long. The V gene lost 3 bases and the J gene lost 6 bases, with 18 bases spanning the gap. CDR1 is DFQATT, CDR2 SNEGSKA, per germline (reference sequence). CDR3 bases: TGCAGTGCTAGCCTTCCACCGGAGGGGCTCGAGCAGTACTTC. Translating gives CSASLPPEGLEQYF.

In its sample, this clonotype was seen many times. The rearrangement joins TRBV29-1 to TRBJ2-1; 7 bases fit TRBD1. Looked up from germline, CDR1 is SQVTM and CDR2 is ANQGSEA. CDR3 size: 10 residues. The V segment lost 6 bases and the J segment 8 bases; nucleotides outside the gene matches: 1. The CDR3 DNA sequence: TGCAGCGTGACAGGGTATGAGCAGTTCTTC. It yields the protein CSVTGYEQFF.

Remarks on this clonotype: The germline gene is not matched at one end of the junction; a read error may be the cause. The rearrangement uses TRBV18 and TRBJ2-7; either TRBD1 or TRBD2 may fit D (5 bases each). CDR3 length: 14 residues. Germline V gene data show CDR1 as KGHSH and CDR2 as LQKENI. Here the CDR3 reads CASPPRGNRYEQYF. CDR3 DNA sequence: TGTGCCAGCCCACCACGAGGGAACAGGTACGAGCAGTACTTC.

In this sample, this clonotype turned up many times. The rearrangement uses TRBV5-1 and TRBJ2-3; the match to TRBD2 covers 7 bases. The CDR3 spans 16 residues. Germline-derived CDR1 and CDR2 are SGHRS and YFSETQ. Losses at the gene ends were 5 bases for V and 3 bases for J; bases not matched to a gene: 12. The CDR3 bases are TGCGCCAGCAGATCTCGGGGGAGCGGGATTACAGATACGCAGTATTTT. Protein sequence: CASRSRGSGITDTQYF.

The chain has TRBV20-1 and TRBJ2-1; 13 nucleotides align to TRBD2. Trimming cost V 5 bases and J 1 base; bases outside gene matches: 5. Per germline, CDR1 DFQATT and CDR2 SNEGSKA (reference sequence). This CDR3 region has 16 residues. CDR3 region: CSASGTSGVSYNEQFF. CDR3 nucleotides: TGCAGTGCTTCCGGGACTAGCGGGGTATCCTACAATGAGCAGTTCTTC.

About this clonotype: A much larger clone is a single base away; this may be a read error. The chain recombines TRBV6-5 with TRBJ1-2; no firm D call. Trimming shortened V by 6 bases and J by 5 bases, and 10 bases separated the two germline ends. This CDR3 comprises 12 residues. Germline V gene data show CDR1 as MNHEY and CDR2 as SVGAGI. CDR3 in amino acids: CASREGRYGYTF. For the CDR3, the DNA is TGTGCCAGCAGGGAGGGTCGGTATGGCTACACCTTC.

This clonotype was counted a few times. The V and J genes are TRBV20-1 and TRBJ2-1, with D tentatively TRBD1 or TRBD2 (6 bases each). Germline CDR1 and CDR2: DFQATT and SNEGSKA (reference sequence). The CDR3 is made up of 13 amino acids. The V end was cut by 3 bases, the J end by 8 bases, with 14 bases between. The CDR3 DNA reads TGCAGTGCTAGTTGGGGGGCCATCGATGAGCAGTTCTTC. Translation gives CSASWGAIDEQFF.

J is TRBJ2-7 and V is TRBV5-6; D remains unclear. The CDR3 has 14 residues. V lost 5 bases to trimming and J lost 2 bases, with 14 bases between them. Germline CDR1 SGHDT, CDR2 YYEEEE. CDR3 sequence reads: CASSLFMDPYEQYF. Written as DNA, the CDR3 is TGTGCCAGCAGTTTATTCATGGACCCCTACGAGCAGTACTTC.

This clonotype was recorded a few times. The chain combines TRBV20-1 with TRBJ2-3, with D uncertain. Deletions cut 6 bases from V and 2 bases from J, with 9 bases between. The CDR3 runs to 12 residues. CDR1 is DFQATT, CDR2 SNEGSKA, per germline (reference sequence). Here the CDR3 reads CSAAPTTDTQYF. The DNA of the CDR3 is TGCAGTGCCGCACCGACCACAGATACGCAGTATTTT.

CDR3 amino acids: CAWSPGDYGYTF. CDR3 in DNA: TGTGCCTGGAGTCCCGGGGACTATGGCTACACCTTC. The V and J genes are TRBV30 and TRBJ1-2; D is ambiguous. V dropped 2 bases and J dropped 3 bases, with 7 bases sitting between them. The germline gives CDR1 GTSNPN, CDR2 SVGIG (reference sequence). The CDR3 runs to 12 residues.